One and the same sample provided the 8 T cell receptor beta chains below, sequenced in a study of T cells in Graves' hyperthyroidism and ophthalmopathy. From RNA transcripts, TCR beta CDR3 regions were amplified. First-round RT-PCR of the TCR CDR3 relied on the HTBI primer set. A single record per CDR3 protein comes from TCRdb applying MiXCR to the multiplex PCR reads. The table shows 500,000 to 750,000 distinct CDR3 sequences, with more than 45% occurring only once. The sequenced sample was peripheral blood or thyroid tissue (not recorded which). The receptors here all came from a woman younger than 30 with Graves' hyperthyroidism.

This chain links TRBV27 with TRBJ1-5; 7 bases line up with TRBD1. CDR1 MNHEY and CDR2 SMNVEV come from the germline V gene (reference sequence). The ends lost 8 bases at V and 4 bases at J; junction bases unmatched: 14. The CDR3 is 16 amino acids. The CDR3 protein is CASVQLGGSGNQPQHF. Here the CDR3 DNA reads TGTGCCAGCGTTCAACTAGGGGGCTCTGGGAATCAGCCCCAGCATTTT.

This clonotype was picked up many times. One end of the junction does not line up with germline, which may come from a read error. V and J are TRBV4-3 and TRBJ2-7, with 12 bases matching TRBD2. CDR3 size: 15 residues. Germline-derived CDR1 and CDR2 are LGHNA and YSLEER. In DNA, the CDR3 is TGTGCCAGCAGCCAAAGGACTAGCGGGGTCTACGAGCAGTACTTC. Residues: CASSQRTSGVYEQYF.

This sequence joins TRBV7-2 and TRBJ2-7; possibly TRBD1 for D (5 bases). This CDR3 is built from 14 residues. Germline CDR1 is SGHTA and CDR2 is FQGNSA. V was clipped by 4 bases and J by 4 bases, with 14 bases between them. Here the CDR3 DNA reads TGTGCCAGCAGCTATTCCGGACACGGGTACGAGCAGTACTTC. Encoded protein: CASSYSGHGYEQYF.

The CDR3 sequence: CSVARLSTEAFF. CDR3 sequence (DNA): TGCAGCGTTGCTAGGCTGAGCACTGAAGCTTTCTTT. V and J are TRBV29-1 and TRBJ1-1; no clear D. The CDR3 loop spans 12 amino acids. The germline CDR1 and CDR2 sequences are SQVTM and ANQGSEA. Deletions cut 4 bases from V and 4 bases from J, with 10 bases between. The whole variable domain, remainder taken from reference TRBV29-1 and TRBJ1-1, is SAVISQKPSRDICQRGTSLTIQCQVDSQVTMMFWYRQQPGQSLTLIATANQGSEATYESGFVIDKFPISRPNLTFSTLTVSNMSPEDSSIYLCSVARLSTEAFFGQGTRLTVV.

There are many counts of this clonotype. This chain uses TRBV7-8 with TRBJ1-5, with D perhaps matching TRBD1 (6 bases). The CDR3 is 15 amino acids. V was shortened by 1 base and J by 0 bases, with 7 bases between the two germline ends. Germline CDR1 is SGHVS and CDR2 is FQNEAQ. CDR3 bases: TGTGCCAGCAGCTTAGGCAGGGGTAGCAATCAGCCCCAGCATTTT. It encodes CASSLGRGSNQPQHF.

The chain is built from TRBV29-1 and TRBJ1-2, with a tentative D call TRBD1 (6 bases). V dropped 3 bases and J dropped 1 base, with 15 bases sitting between them. CDR3 size: 15 residues. CDR1 is SQVTM and CDR2 is ANQGSEA in the germline V gene. In DNA, the CDR3 is TGCAGCGTTGACCCTACAGGGCGCTATAACTATGGCTACACCTTC. Translation: CSVDPTGRYNYGYTF.

This clonotype has a handful of counts. Likely a read error: the CDR3 ends without its conserved phenylalanine or tryptophan. This chain joins TRBV13 and TRBJ2-7; D unclear. Germline V gene sequence: CDR1 PRHDT, CDR2 FYEKMQ (reference sequence). This CDR3 is 14 amino acids long. V lost 8 bases to trimming and J lost 7 bases, with 21 bases between them. The CDR3, as DNA: TGTGCCAGCCCTGAACCAGGTGGAGCAGCTGAGCAGTACCTC. Translated, it gives CASPEPGGAAEQYL.

V and J are TRBV6-1 and TRBJ1-3; 8 bases align to TRBD1. V lost 1 base and J lost 7; bases outside the gene matches: 0. Germline V gives CDR1 MNHNS, CDR2 SASEGT. The CDR3 has 13 residues. CDR3 protein: CASSEGTGNTIYF. The CDR3 DNA sequence: TGTGCCAGCAGTGAAGGGACAGGGAACACCATATATTTT.